The 21 T cell receptor beta chains below were found in one sample sequenced in a study of cytomegalovirus exposure and HLA in healthy donors. 60 Vbeta and 13 Jbeta primers were used in PCR. The assay was immunoSEQ multiplex PCR, and TCRdb's table has in-frame clones only and misses some. The data contain more than 95,000 clones, roughly 79% of them singletons. Material: PBMCs. Source of these receptors: a man between 60 and 75 years old in good health and CMV-seropositive.

V usage is TRBV9 and J usage is TRBJ1-6; 10 nucleotides match TRBD1. From germline, CDR1 is SGDLS and CDR2 YYNGEE. V dropped 0 bases and J dropped 1; count of bases not matched to a gene: 10. CDR3 length: 20 residues. DNA of the CDR3: TGTGCCAGCAGCGTAGTTCTGGTCCGGACAGGGGGGTCCTATAATTCACCCCTCCACTTT. Protein sequence: CASSVVLVRTGGSYNSPLHF.

This chain uses TRBV15 with TRBJ1-1; 7 nucleotides line up with TRBD1. Germline V gene data show CDR1 as LNHNV and CDR2 as YYDKDF (reference sequence). J gave up 0 bases and V 5 bases, and 15 bases lay outside the gene matches. The CDR3 consists of 18 residues. DNA of the CDR3: TGTGCCACCAGCCGGCCCTTAACGGGACAGCTCCTGAACACTGAAGCTTTCTTT. Encoded protein: CATSRPLTGQLLNTEAFF. Looking up the rest from reference TRBV15 and TRBJ1-1 gives the full variable domain: DAMVIQNPRYQVTQFGKPVTLSCSQTLNHNVMYWYQQKSSQAPKLLFHYYDKDFNNEADTPDNFQSRRPNTSFCFLDIRSPGLGDTAMYLCATSRPLTGQLLNTEAFFGQGTRLTVV.

This clone was counted a few times. This chain joins TRBV21-1 and TRBJ2-5; the table assigns TRBD2, which was not confirmed against the DNA. TRBV21-1 is a known pseudogene. The CDR3 is 18 amino acids. As DNA, the CDR3 is TGTGCCAGCAGCAAAACTGGGACTAGCGGGGACCGGGGAAAGACCCAGTACTTC. Translating it yields CASSKTGTSGDRGKTQYF.

In this sample, this clone turned up many times. The chain recombines TRBV5-4 with TRBJ2-3; 8 bases align to TRBD2. Trimming at V came to 0 bases and at J to 4 bases, leaving 10 bases not matched to a gene. The V gene's germline CDR1 is SGHNT and CDR2 YYREEE (reference sequence). This CDR3 spans 17 amino acids. This chain's CDR3 is CASSLVMTGGPSDTQYF. The CDR3 DNA reads TGTGCCAGCAGCTTGGTTATGACGGGGGGGCCTTCAGATACGCAGTATTTT.

The chain joins TRBV27 to TRBJ2-2; D is possibly TRBD2 (6 bases). The CDR3 is 16 residues long. Germline lookup yields CDR1 MNHEY and CDR2 SMNVEV (reference sequence). The germline V and J ends were trimmed by 3 bases and 0 bases, with 11 bases remaining between them. For the CDR3, the DNA is TGTGCCAGCAGTTTGCTACTAGCAGCGAACACCGGGGAGCTGTTTTTT. Translated, it gives CASSLLLAANTGELFF.

The chain recombines TRBV6-6 with TRBJ1-3; D is unclear. The V end was cut by 0 bases, the J end by 2 bases, with 8 bases between. The CDR3 runs 15 residues. Per germline, CDR1 MNHNY and CDR2 SVGAGI (reference sequence). The CDR3 DNA reads TGTGCCAGCAGTTACTCGGCAGACACTGGAAACACCATATATTTT. It translates to CASSYSADTGNTIYF.

The genes are TRBV7-6 and TRBJ2-2; 9 nucleotides line up with TRBD1. The V and J ends lost 6 bases and 5 bases, in that order; junction bases with no gene match: 10. Germline-derived CDR1 and CDR2 are SGHVS and FNYEAQ. The CDR3 has 16 amino acids. CDR3 loop: CASRPGRGTGTGELFF. The DNA of the CDR3 is TGTGCCAGCAGACCCGGGAGAGGGACAGGGACCGGGGAGCTGTTTTTT.

This clone came up once. This chain joins TRBV19 and TRBJ2-5; D gene ambiguous. TRBJ2-7 matches the DNA end more closely, so the J call is doubtful. CDR3 size: 13 residues. Germline V CDR1 and CDR2: LNHDA, SQIVND (reference sequence). The CDR3 loop reads CASSKTQAREQYF. The CDR3 region has the DNA TGTGCCAGTAGTAAAACCCAGGCCCGCGAGCAGTACTTC.

This clone came up a few times. V is TRBV6-1 and J is TRBJ1-4, with D hard to call. The CDR3 runs 13 residues. Germline CDR1 MNHNS, CDR2 SASEGT. The V end was cut by 5 bases, the J end by 7 bases, with 11 bases between. CDR3 sequence: CASSWRIGEKLFF. DNA for the CDR3: TGTGCCAGCAGTTGGAGGATCGGTGAAAAACTGTTTTTT.

The chain has TRBV19 and TRBJ1-5; 8 bases are a match to TRBD1. The CDR3 is 16 amino acids. Germline V lookup: CDR1 LNHDA, CDR2 SQIVND (reference sequence). With V trimmed by 2 bases and J by 5 bases, 8 bases remained unmatched. CDR3 protein: CASSIFGTGFDQPQHF. The DNA for the CDR3 is TGTGCCAGTAGTATATTCGGGACAGGCTTCGATCAGCCCCAGCATTTT.

The V and J genes are TRBV18 and TRBJ2-2; 13 nucleotides agree with TRBD2. Trimming took 3 bases from V and 0 from J; bases not matched to a gene: 1. This CDR3 region has 17 residues. Germline assignment: CDR1 KGHSH and CDR2 LQKENI. The CDR3 nucleotides read TGTGCCAGCTCACCCGGACTAGCGGGAGCGAACACCGGGGAGCTGTTTTTT. It yields the protein CASSPGLAGANTGELFF.

The V call is TRBV19, the J call TRBJ2-7, with D possibly being TRBD1 (5 bases). Looked up from germline, CDR1 is LNHDA and CDR2 is SQIVND (reference sequence). V gave up 9 bases and J gave up 0 bases, with 12 bases separating them. CDR3 length equals 13 residues. The CDR3 region is CASMSDNSYEQYF. CDR3 DNA: TGTGCCAGCATGTCGGACAACTCCTACGAGCAGTACTTC.

The rearrangement uses TRBV27 and TRBJ1-3; D is perhaps TRBD1 (5 bases). This CDR3 has 15 residues. CDR1 MNHEY and CDR2 SMNVEV come from the germline V gene (reference sequence). V lost 4 bases and J lost 0, with 10 bases in between. CDR3 nucleotides: TGTGCCAGCAGTTCCCCAGGGCTCTCTGGAAACACCATATATTTT. Protein sequence: CASSSPGLSGNTIYF.

The rearrangement uses TRBV11-3 and TRBJ2-5, with 9 bases lining up with TRBD2. CDR3 size: 13 residues. From germline, CDR1 is SGHNT and CDR2 YENEEA. After removal of 5 bases from V and 5 bases from J, the junction contained 3 bases not matched to a gene. The DNA for the CDR3 is TGTGCCAGCAGCCGCGGGGGGGCGGAGACCCAGTACTTC. This gives the protein CASSRGGAETQYF.

The rearrangement uses TRBV6-1 and TRBJ2-5, with 10 nucleotides matching TRBD1. Germline V CDR1 and CDR2: MNHNS, SASEGT. The CDR3 is 14 amino acids. V shed 1 base and J 4 bases; nucleotides not matched to a gene: 0. Here the CDR3 reads CASSEGTGGETQYF. CDR3 in DNA: TGTGCCAGCAGTGAAGGGACAGGGGGAGAGACCCAGTACTTC.

The genes are TRBV5-1 and TRBJ1-2; D not resolved. Germline V gives CDR1 SGHRS, CDR2 YFSETQ. Trimming removed 1 base at V and 2 bases at J, with 12 bases between. The CDR3 loop spans 15 amino acids. The CDR3 loop is CASSLRANLNYGYTF. DNA for the CDR3: TGCGCCAGCAGCTTGCGAGCAAACTTAAACTATGGCTACACCTTC.

The genes are TRBV6-5 and TRBJ1-3; D is uncertain. V was pared by 6 bases and J by 0 bases, with 12 bases between. The germline CDR1 and CDR2 sequences are MNHEY and SVGAGI. The CDR3 has 15 residues. The CDR3 here is CASRLTLHSGNTIYF. CDR3 DNA sequence: TGTGCCAGCAGGCTGACTCTCCACTCTGGAAACACCATATATTTT.

This clone was detected only once. This rearrangement joins TRBV5-6 to TRBJ2-3; D remains ambiguous. V was shortened by 3 bases and J by 8 bases, with 10 bases between the two germline ends. Germline assignment: CDR1 SGHDT and CDR2 YYEEEE. There are 12 residues in the CDR3. The CDR3 nucleotides read TGTGCCAGCAGCTCCGTAATCGGTACGCAGTATTTT. As protein: CASSSVIGTQYF.

The gene calls are TRBV29-1 and TRBJ2-1; D gene uncertain. Trimming took 6 bases from V and 3 from J, leaving 15 bases between them. Per germline, CDR1 SQVTM and CDR2 ANQGSEA. CDR3 size: 14 residues. CDR3 residues: CSVERPLSYNEQFF. CDR3 coding DNA: TGCAGCGTCGAGCGTCCCCTAAGCTACAATGAGCAGTTCTTC.

The chain combines TRBV5-1 with TRBJ2-6; 8 bases agree with TRBD1. There are 17 residues in the CDR3. The V and J ends lost 2 bases and 0 bases, in that order; junction bases with no gene match: 4. The germline V gene encodes CDR1 SGHRS and CDR2 YFSETQ. CDR3 amino acids: CASSFVRGPSGANVLTF. CDR3 nucleotide sequence: TGCGCCAGCAGCTTCGTCAGGGGGCCCTCTGGGGCCAACGTCCTGACTTTC.

The V and J genes are TRBV5-1 and TRBJ2-1; 7 nucleotides line up with TRBD2. V trimming: 0 bases; J trimming: 6 bases; junction bases outside the gene matches: 3. The germline gives CDR1 SGHRS, CDR2 YFSETQ. The length of the CDR3 is 14 residues. For the CDR3, the DNA is TGCGCCAGCAGCTTGGCGGCTAGCGGCAATGAGCAGTTCTTC. Translation: CASSLAASGNEQFF. Based on the CDR3 plus reference TRBV5-1 and TRBJ2-1, the full variable domain is KAGVTQTPRYLIKTRGQQVTLSCSPISGHRSVSWYQQTPGQGLQFLFEYFSETQRNKGNFPGRFSGRQFSNSRSEMNVSTLELGDSALYLCASSLAASGNEQFFGPGTRLTVL.